The clone carrying this TCR beta chain was seen a single time. The target antigen is unknown. This sample was included in a study of CD4+ T cells in melanoma. CDR1 is SEHNR and CDR2 is FQNEAQ in the germline V gene (reference sequence). This CDR3 region has 14 residues. V shed 5 bases and J 5 bases; nucleotides not matched to a gene: 9. General study results and limits: A reported correlation linked neoantigen-specific CD4+ T cells to CD8+, macrophage and B cell function.

Clones were sequenced by immunoSEQ multiplex PCR, and TCRdb holds only the in-frame ones, with some missing. The data hold about 13,000 clones, with 68% observed a single time. The sequenced sample consisted of cells from a culture (not recorded whether cultured in vitro). The sequence came from a human donor with melanoma. The chain recombines TRBV7-9 with TRBJ2-7; 7 nucleotides match TRBD2. CDR3 nucleotides: TGTGCCAGCAGCGCCGTGCGGGAGAGCAACGAGCAGTACTTC. The encoded protein is CASSAVRESNEQYF.